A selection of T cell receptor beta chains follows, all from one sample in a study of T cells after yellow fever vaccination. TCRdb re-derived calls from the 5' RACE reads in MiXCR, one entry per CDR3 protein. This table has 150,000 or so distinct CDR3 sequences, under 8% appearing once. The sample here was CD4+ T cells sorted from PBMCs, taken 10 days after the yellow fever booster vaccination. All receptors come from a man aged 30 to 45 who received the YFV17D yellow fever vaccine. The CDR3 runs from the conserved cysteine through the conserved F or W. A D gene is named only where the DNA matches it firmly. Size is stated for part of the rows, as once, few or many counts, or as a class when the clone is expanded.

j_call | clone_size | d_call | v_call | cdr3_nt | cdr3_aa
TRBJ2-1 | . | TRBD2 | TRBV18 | TGTGCCAGCTCAAGGATAACGCTAGCGGGTTCCTACAATGAGCAGTTCTTC | CASSRITLAGSYNEQFF
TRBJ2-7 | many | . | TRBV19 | TGTGCCAGTAGTCGGGGAGGTGGAGTATACGAGCAGTACTTC | CASSRGGGVYEQYF
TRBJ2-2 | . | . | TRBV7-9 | TGTGCCAGCAGCTTAGGTCTAGGAATTGGGGAGCTGTTTTTT | CASSLGLGIGELFF
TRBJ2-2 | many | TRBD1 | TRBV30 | TGTGCCTGGAGTGTACACGGAACAGGGGGCACCGGGGAGCTGTTTTTT | CAWSVHGTGGTGELFF
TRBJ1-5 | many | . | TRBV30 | TGTGCCTGGAGTGTAACCCTTGATCAGCCCCAGCATTTT | CAWSVTLDQPQHF
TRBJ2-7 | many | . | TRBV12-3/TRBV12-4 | TGTGCCAGCAGCCCCGGTGGACCCAGCGCGGGGTACGAGCAGTACTTC | CASSPGGPSAGYEQYF
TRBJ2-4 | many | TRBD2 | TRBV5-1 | TGCGCCAGCAGCTTGGAAGCGGGAGATCGAGGAAACATTCAGTACTTC | CASSLEAGDRGNIQYF
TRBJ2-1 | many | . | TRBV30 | TGTGCCTGGAGTCTTAGAAATGAGCAGTTCTTC | CAWSLRNEQFF
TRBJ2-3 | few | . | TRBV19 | TGTGCCAGTACCCCAACAGGGAGGAGGAGGGGAGCAGATACGCAGTATTTT | CASTPTGRRRGADTQYF
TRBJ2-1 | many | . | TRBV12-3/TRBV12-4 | TGTGCCAGCAGCCCACTAGTAGGCAATGAGCAGTTCTTC | CASSPLVGNEQFF
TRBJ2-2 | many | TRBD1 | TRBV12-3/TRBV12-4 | TGTGCCAGCAGTTTTCGACAGGGGAACACCGGGGAGCTGTTTTTT | CASSFRQGNTGELFF
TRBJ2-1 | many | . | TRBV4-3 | TGCGCCAGCAGCCAAGATACGACATACAACAATGAGCAGTTCTTC | CASSQDTTYNNEQFF
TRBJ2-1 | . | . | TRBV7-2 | TGTGCCAGCAGCTATGGGGGGGCAAACCAGAATGAGCAGTTCTTC | CASSYGGANQNEQFF
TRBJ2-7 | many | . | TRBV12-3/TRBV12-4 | TGTGCCAGCTCCCCGGGACTCTCCTACGAGCAGTACTTC | CASSPGLSYEQYF
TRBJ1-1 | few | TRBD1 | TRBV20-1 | TGCAGTGCTCGACAGGGGCGGACTGAAGCTTTCTTT | CSARQGRTEAFF
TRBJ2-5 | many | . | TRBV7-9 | TGTGCCAGCAGCTTAGTCATTTTAGAGACCCAGTACTTC | CASSLVILETQYF
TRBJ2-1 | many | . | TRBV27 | TGTGCCAGCGCGGTTTGGGAGCAGTTCTTC | CASAVWEQFF
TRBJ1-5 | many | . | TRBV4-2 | TGTGCCAGCAGCCAAGATTGGACAGTATTGAACCAGCCCCAGCATTTT | CASSQDWTVLNQPQHF
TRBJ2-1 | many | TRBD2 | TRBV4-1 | TGCGCCAGCAGCCAGCCCACCAGGACTAGCGGGATGAATGAGCAGTTCTTC | CASSQPTRTSGMNEQFF
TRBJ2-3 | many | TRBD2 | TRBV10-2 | TGCGCCAGCAGTGGCAGTGGCGTAGCGGGACCCACAGATACGCAGTATTTT | CASSGSGVAGPTDTQYF
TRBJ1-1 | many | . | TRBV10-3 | TGTGCCATCAGTGAGTGGAACACTGAAGCTTTCTTT | CAISEWNTEAFF
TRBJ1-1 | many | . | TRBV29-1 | TGCAGCGTTGCAGTCGGGGAGAACACTGAAGCTTTCTTT | CSVAVGENTEAFF